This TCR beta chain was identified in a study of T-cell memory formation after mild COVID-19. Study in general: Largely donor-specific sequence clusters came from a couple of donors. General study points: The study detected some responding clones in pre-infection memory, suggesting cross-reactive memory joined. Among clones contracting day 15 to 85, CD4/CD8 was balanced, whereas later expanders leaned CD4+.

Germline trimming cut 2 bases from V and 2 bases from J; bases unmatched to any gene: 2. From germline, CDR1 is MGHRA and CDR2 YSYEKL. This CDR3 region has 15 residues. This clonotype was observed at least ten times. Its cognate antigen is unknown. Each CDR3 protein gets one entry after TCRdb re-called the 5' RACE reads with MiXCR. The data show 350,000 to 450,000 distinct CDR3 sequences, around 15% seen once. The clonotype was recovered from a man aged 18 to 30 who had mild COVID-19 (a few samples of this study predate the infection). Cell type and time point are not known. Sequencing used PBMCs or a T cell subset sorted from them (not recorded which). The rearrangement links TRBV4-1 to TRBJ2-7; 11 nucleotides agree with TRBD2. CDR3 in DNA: TGCGCCAGCAGCCAAAATAGCGGGGGGGCCTACGAGCAGTACTTC. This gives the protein CASSQNSGGAYEQYF.